This entry concerns a single T cell receptor (beta chain). Antigen: not known. The entry originates in a study of shared clonotypes between healthy human individuals. Repertoires were generated with immunoSEQ multiplex PCR, while TCRdb's copy carries only in-frame clones and drops some. The data show hundreds of thousands of clones, approximately 96% seen once. Whole-study findings and limits: Sampling involved blood alone; tissue repertoires likely differ.

CD8 cells classed as naive were CD45RO-negative and positively selected for CCR7, excluding terminally differentiated effector memory CD45RA+ cells. Germline-derived CDR1 and CDR2 are PRHDT and FYEKMQ (reference sequence). With 4 bases removed from V and 2 bases from J, the gap between germline ends came to 14 bases. The CDR3 spans 15 residues. The source is a woman younger than 45 in good health. The sequenced material came from naive CD8+ T cells sorted from blood. This chain joins TRBV13 and TRBJ1-1; D is unresolved. CDR3 in DNA: TGTGCCAGCAGCTCTGTCAACCCCCACAACACTGAAGCTTTCTTT. Translating it yields CASSSVNPHNTEAFF.